The rows below give T cell receptor beta chains drawn from one sample of a study of shared clonotypes between healthy human individuals. Sequencing used immunoSEQ multiplex PCR; TCRdb keeps in-frame clones, though not all of them. The sample yields approximately 1.5 million clones, about 98% seen once. The sequencing input was naive CD4+ T cells sorted from blood. Source of these receptors: a man aged 25-45 years in good health. Each CDR3 is given with its conserved first and last residue.

v_gene	j_gene	CDR3aa
TRBV10-1	TRBJ2-7	CASSDHRGSYEQYF
TRBV5-4	TRBJ2-2	CASSLSYGGELFF
TRBV18	TRBJ2-1	CATGPSYNEQFF
TRBV5-1	TRBJ2-1	CASSLDRGNNEQFF
TRBV6-6	TRBJ2-5	CASRKPGLAGQETQYF
TRBV25-1	TRBJ1-4	CASSEWAGVRGEKLFF
TRBV18	TRBJ1-2	CASSPRQGNYGYTF
TRBV18	TRBJ1-3	CASSLSGDSSGNTIYF
TRBV18	TRBJ2-1	CASSPFRPPGDEQFF
TRBV14	TRBJ2-4	CASSQRFGAKNIQYF
TRBV20-1	TRBJ1-2	CSGSSDYGYTF
TRBV5-4	TRBJ2-3	CASSDRTSGRGSTDTQYF
TRBV13	TRBJ2-3	CASSPTSGTTDTQYF
TRBV9	TRBJ1-5	CASSVGAGDAGNQPQHF
TRBV19	TRBJ2-7	CASSSRSRGYEQYF
TRBV30	TRBJ2-7	CAWAPWDLVDYEQYF
TRBV11-3	TRBJ2-1	CASSPGLAGNNEQFF
TRBV6-5	TRBJ1-1	CASSYRGRNEAFF
TRBV28	TRBJ1-5	CASSAAGLPQHF
TRBV5-6	TRBJ2-2	CASSLFYLNTGELFF